These 27 T cell receptor beta chains originate from one sample sequenced in a study of blood T cell repertoires in COVID-19. Repertoires were generated with immunoSEQ multiplex PCR, while TCRdb's copy carries only in-frame clones and drops some. Of approximately 200,000 clones listed, 80% to 90% are singletons. Sequenced material: peripheral blood. All receptors derive from an elderly woman with acute or convalescent COVID-19.

This clone was counted between two and nine times. This chain links TRBV6-6 with TRBJ2-7, with TRBD2 matching over 12 bases. This CDR3 is built from 18 residues. V gave up 6 bases and J gave up 0 bases; unmatched junction bases: 12. Germline CDR1 MNHNY, CDR2 SVGAGI (reference sequence). The CDR3 loop is CASSRVLAGGPSSYEQYF. The CDR3, as DNA: TGTGCCAGCAGCCGAGTACTAGCGGGAGGCCCCAGCTCCTACGAGCAGTACTTC.

The V and J genes are TRBV29-1 and TRBJ1-1, with 12 bases matching TRBD1. The CDR3 is made up of 15 amino acids. Looked up from germline, CDR1 is SQVTM and CDR2 is ANQGSEA. With 5 bases clipped from V and 0 bases from J, the junction kept 4 bases outside the gene matches. The chain's CDR3 is CSVRDRGLMNTEAFF. As DNA, the CDR3 is TGCAGCGTTCGGGACAGGGGGCTGATGAACACTGAAGCTTTCTTT.

The CDR3 coding sequence is TGTGCCAGCAGGAGGGACAGGGGCAATGAGCAGTTCTTC. It codes for CASRRDRGNEQFF. This chain connects TRBV2 to TRBJ2-1; TRBD1 matches 10 bases. The V gene end was trimmed by 6 bases and the J gene end by 6 bases; junction bases not matched to a gene: 2. Germline V CDR1 and CDR2: SNHLY, FYNNEI. This CDR3 has 13 amino acids.

The rearrangement uses TRBV7-3 and TRBJ1-2, with D uncertain. The CDR3 runs to 13 residues. Germline CDR1 is SGHTA and CDR2 is FQGTGA. V dropped 5 bases and J dropped 4 bases, with 11 bases sitting between them. DNA of the CDR3: TGTGCCAGCAGCCCTGACCCAGGCTATGGCTACACCTTC. Translating it yields CASSPDPGYGYTF.

This clone was picked up one time. V is TRBV19 and J is TRBJ2-3; TRBD2 might be the D (6 bases). CDR1 and CDR2 from the germline V gene are LNHDA and SQIVND (reference sequence). V was pared by 3 bases and J by 0 bases, with 10 bases between. The CDR3 spans 15 residues. The CDR3 sequence: CASSIQGTSTDTQYF. The CDR3 nucleotides are TGTGCCAGTAGTATCCAAGGGACTAGCACAGATACGCAGTATTTT.

The rearrangement links TRBV5-1 to TRBJ2-7; perhaps TRBD1 as D (6 bases). V was shortened by 1 base and J by 3 bases, with 8 bases between the two germline ends. Per the germline V gene, CDR1 is SGHRS and CDR2 is YFSETQ. The CDR3 consists of 13 residues. CDR3 in amino acids: CASSLTGHYEQYF. CDR3 in DNA: TGCGCCAGCAGCTTGACGGGACACTACGAGCAGTACTTC.

The chain uses TRBV19 and TRBJ2-3; TRBD2 agrees at 12 bases. The germline V gene encodes CDR1 LNHDA and CDR2 SQIVND (reference sequence). The V segment lost 4 bases and the J segment 4 bases; nucleotides outside the gene matches: 3. The CDR3 is 15 amino acids. The CDR3 DNA sequence: TGTGCCAGTAGTACGGGACTAGCGGGTCCAGATACGCAGTATTTT. Residues: CASSTGLAGPDTQYF.

This chain links TRBV11-3 with TRBJ1-1; D is unclear. CDR1 and CDR2 from the germline V gene are SGHNT and YENEEA. Between the trimmed V and J ends, which lost 5 bases and 1 base, there was a span of 8 bases. The CDR3 extends over 13 amino acids. The CDR3, as DNA: TGTGCCAGCAGCCCTTCCGGGAACACTGAAGCTTTCTTT. This codes for CASSPSGNTEAFF.

The chain has TRBV5-1 and TRBJ2-7; TRBD1 agrees at 9 bases. The germline gives CDR1 SGHRS, CDR2 YFSETQ. CDR3 size: 18 residues. The V segment lost 3 bases and the J segment 2 bases; nucleotides outside the gene matches: 15. Written as DNA, the CDR3 is TGCGCCAGCAGCTGGACTGGAGGGGACGGGACAGGGACCTACGAGCAGTACTTC. Encoded protein: CASSWTGGDGTGTYEQYF.

The chain recombines TRBV19 with TRBJ2-4; 12 bases agree with TRBD1. This CDR3 is 15 amino acids long. V lost 10 bases and J lost 6; bases outside the gene matches: 10. Germline V CDR1 and CDR2: LNHDA, SQIVND (reference sequence). This CDR3 reads CATSGTGGRGNIQYF. The CDR3 nucleotides read TGTGCCACCTCCGGGACAGGGGGCAGGGGAAACATTCAGTACTTC.

The J gene is TRBJ1-2, the V gene TRBV11-2; TRBD1 matches at 11 bases. Germline CDR1 reads SGHAT; CDR2 reads FQNNGV. CDR3 size: 15 residues. The V and J ends lost 5 bases and 4 bases, in that order; junction bases with no gene match: 6. Written as DNA, the CDR3 is TGTGCCAGCAGCCCCGGGACAGGGGGTGCCTATGGCTACACCTTC. This codes for CASSPGTGGAYGYTF.

V is TRBV7-2 and J is TRBJ2-7; the match to TRBD1 covers 9 bases. V shed 8 bases and J 5 bases; nucleotides not matched to a gene: 13. There are 15 residues in the CDR3. Looked up from germline, CDR1 is SGHTA and CDR2 is FQGNSA. The CDR3 region has the DNA TGTGCCAGCCGGATATCGGGGACAGGGTTTCACGAGCAGTACTTC. It specifies CASRISGTGFHEQYF. The full variable domain, rest sourced from reference TRBV7-2 and TRBJ2-7, is GAGVSQSPSNKVTEKGKDVELRCDPISGHTALYWYRQSLGQGLEFLIYFQGNSAPDKSGLPSDRFSAERTGGSVSTLTIQRTQQEDSAVYLCASRISGTGFHEQYFGPGTRLTVT.

This clone occurred once. The chain links TRBV10-3 to TRBJ1-2; TRBD1 matches 10 bases. The CDR3 has 13 residues. Germline trimming cut 8 bases from V and 5 bases from J; bases unmatched to any gene: 5. The germline V gene encodes CDR1 ENHRY and CDR2 SYGVKD. CDR3 amino acids: CAISTGQGYGYTF. The CDR3 DNA follows: TGTGCCATCTCAACGGGACAGGGGTATGGCTACACCTTC.

V and J are TRBV18 and TRBJ2-7; the match to TRBD1 covers 9 bases. With 4 bases clipped from V and 2 bases from J, the junction kept 6 bases outside the gene matches. CDR1 KGHSH and CDR2 LQKENI come from the germline V gene. This CDR3 is 15 amino acids long. CDR3 in DNA: TGTGCCAGCTCACGGGACAGGGACTCCCCCTACGAGCAGTACTTC. Translated, it gives CASSRDRDSPYEQYF.

The rearrangement uses TRBV11-3 and TRBJ2-1; D gene ambiguous. CDR1 SGHNT and CDR2 YENEEA come from the germline V gene. The CDR3 runs to 13 residues. V was shortened by 5 bases and J by 6 bases, with 11 bases between the two germline ends. CDR3 coding DNA: TGTGCCAGCAGCAGCACCTTAACCAATGAGCAGTTCTTC. Amino acids: CASSSTLTNEQFF. Based on the CDR3 plus reference TRBV11-3 and TRBJ2-1, the full variable domain is EAGVVQSPRYKIIEKKQPVAFWCNPISGHNTLYWYLQNLGQGPELLIRYENEEAVDDSQLPKDRFSAERLKGVDSTLKIQPAELGDSAVYLCASSSTLTNEQFFGPGTRLTVL.

This sequence joins TRBV7-2 and TRBJ1-5; D remains ambiguous. CDR1 and CDR2 from the germline V gene are SGHTA and FQGNSA. The germline V and J ends were trimmed by 1 base and 1 base, with 8 bases remaining between them. The CDR3 is made up of 15 amino acids. DNA of the CDR3: TGTGCCAGCAGCTTAGATTCTACGAGCAATCAGCCCCAGCATTTT. Translated, it gives CASSLDSTSNQPQHF.

This clone was detected only once. The chain is built from TRBV7-9 and TRBJ1-1; the D gene is possibly TRBD1 (5 bases). This CDR3 has 14 residues. Germline V gene data show CDR1 as SEHNR and CDR2 as FQNEAQ (reference sequence). Between the trimmed V and J ends, which lost 5 bases and 3 bases, there was a span of 13 bases. The CDR3 sequence: CASSLPRADTEAFF. The CDR3 DNA is TGTGCCAGCAGCCTACCCAGGGCGGACACTGAAGCTTTCTTT.

The chain employs TRBV19 and TRBJ1-2; TRBD1 might be the D (6 bases). Germline V gene sequence: CDR1 LNHDA, CDR2 SQIVND (reference sequence). Trimming removed 7 bases from V and 0 bases from J, with 12 bases in between. The CDR3 sequence is 14 residues long. The CDR3 region has the DNA TGTGCCAGTACCACAGGGTCGGCTAACTATGGCTACACCTTC. Its protein is CASTTGSANYGYTF. Variable domain in full (rest from reference TRBV19 and TRBJ1-2): DGGITQSPKYLFRKEGQNVTLSCEQNLNHDAMYWYRQDPGQGLRLIYYSQIVNDFQKGDIAEGYSVSREKKESFPLTVTSAQKNPTAFYLCASTTGSANYGYTFGSGTRLTVV.

The chain joins TRBV7-2 to TRBJ2-1; 11 positions agree with TRBD2. The germline V gene has CDR1 SGHTA and CDR2 FQGNSA. With 0 bases clipped from V and 5 bases from J, the junction kept 6 bases outside the gene matches. The CDR3 totals 17 residues. CDR3 sequence (DNA): TGTGCCAGCAGCTTAGCCATCGGACTAGCGGGCAACAATGAGCAGTTCTTC. Translation: CASSLAIGLAGNNEQFF.

The chain has TRBV18 and TRBJ2-6, with 7 bases identical to TRBD1. In germline, CDR1 is KGHSH, CDR2 LQKENI. J gave up 0 bases and V 0 bases, and 5 bases lay outside the gene matches. The CDR3 runs 18 residues. In nucleotides, the CDR3 is TGTGCCAGCTCACCACCAACAGGGGACCCCTCTGGGGCCAACGTCCTGACTTTC. Translated: CASSPPTGDPSGANVLTF.

Notes on this clone: The same CDR3 also results from other DNA sequences found in this sample. The gene calls are TRBV7-2 and TRBJ1-6; no definite D call. CDR1 is SGHTA, CDR2 FQGNSA, per germline. V dropped 4 bases and J dropped 7 bases, with 5 bases sitting between them. CDR3 length: 12 amino acids. The CDR3: CASSSVNSPLHF. The CDR3 DNA reads TGTGCCAGCAGCTCCGTCAATTCACCCCTCCACTTT.

The chain links TRBV15 to TRBJ2-7, with TRBD2 matching over 8 bases. The V gene's germline CDR1 is LNHNV and CDR2 YYDKDF (reference sequence). The CDR3 spans 18 residues. The V gene end was trimmed by 0 bases and the J gene end by 0 bases; junction bases not matched to a gene: 10. The CDR3 DNA reads as TGTGCCACCAGCAGAGATTACAGCGGGAGTGGTAGCTCCTACGAGCAGTACTTC. Protein product: CATSRDYSGSGSSYEQYF.

In nucleotides, the CDR3 is TGTGCCAGCAGCTTAGGGGAGGGCACAGATACGCAGTATTTT. Protein sequence: CASSLGEGTDTQYF. V and J are TRBV7-9 and TRBJ2-3; D is possibly TRBD2 (6 bases). This CDR3 has 14 amino acids. Trimming stripped 1 base from V and 1 base from J, with 6 bases between. CDR1 is SEHNR, CDR2 FQNEAQ, per germline (reference sequence).

This clone was recorded only once. The J gene is TRBJ2-3, the V gene TRBV11-2, with TRBD2 identical over 7 bases. The CDR3 spans 15 residues. Germline assignment: CDR1 SGHAT and CDR2 FQNNGV. With V trimmed by 5 bases and J by 0 bases, 5 bases remained unmatched. The CDR3: CASSPSGISTDTQYF. The CDR3 nucleotides are TGTGCCAGCAGCCCAAGCGGGATTAGCACAGATACGCAGTATTTT.

J is TRBJ2-5 and V is TRBV5-1; 7 bases fit TRBD1. The V gene's germline CDR1 is SGHRS and CDR2 YFSETQ. V shed 2 bases, J shed 2 bases, and the junction held 6 bases outside the gene matches. The CDR3 loop spans 15 amino acids. CDR3 sequence reads: CASSFTTGEQETQYF. CDR3 in DNA: TGCGCCAGCAGCTTCACTACAGGGGAACAAGAGACCCAGTACTTC.

The V call is TRBV10-3, the J call TRBJ1-1, with TRBD1 matching over 10 bases. The length of the CDR3 is 15 residues. CDR1 ENHRY and CDR2 SYGVKD come from the germline V gene. After removal of 8 bases from V and 0 bases from J, the junction contained 6 bases not matched to a gene. In nucleotides, the CDR3 is TGTGCCATCGGGGAGGACAGGGGGTTGAACACTGAAGCTTTCTTT. Translated: CAIGEDRGLNTEAFF.

This sequence joins TRBV3-1 (or the pseudogene TRBV3-2) and TRBJ2-1; the match to TRBD2 covers 7 bases. CDR1 LGHDT and CDR2 YNNKEL come from the germline V gene (reference sequence). V lost 0 bases and J lost 5; bases outside the gene matches: 10. The CDR3 spans 17 residues. The CDR3 bases are TGTGCCAGCAGCCAAGATCGGACTAGTATCCCGAACAATGAGCAGTTCTTC. This encodes CASSQDRTSIPNNEQFF.